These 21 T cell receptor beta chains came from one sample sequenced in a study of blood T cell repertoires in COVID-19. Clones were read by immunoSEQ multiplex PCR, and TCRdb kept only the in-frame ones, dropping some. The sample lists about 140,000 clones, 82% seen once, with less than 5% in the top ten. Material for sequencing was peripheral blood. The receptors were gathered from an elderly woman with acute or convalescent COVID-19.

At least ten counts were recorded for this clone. DNA of the CDR3: TGTGCCTGGACGGGGGGTGACGAGCAGTACTTC. Its protein is CAWTGGDEQYF. This chain links TRBV30 with TRBJ2-7; 7 bases line up with TRBD2. CDR1 GTSNPN and CDR2 SVGIG come from the germline V gene (reference sequence). The CDR3 spans 11 residues. Trimming at V came to 4 bases and at J to 5 bases, leaving 2 bases not matched to a gene.

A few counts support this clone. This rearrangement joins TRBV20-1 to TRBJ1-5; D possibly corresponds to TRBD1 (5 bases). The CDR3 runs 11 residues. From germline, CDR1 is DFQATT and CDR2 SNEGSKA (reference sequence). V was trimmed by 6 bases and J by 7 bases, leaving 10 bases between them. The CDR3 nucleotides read TGCAGTGCGACGCAGGGCCAGCCCCAGCATTTT. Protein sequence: CSATQGQPQHF.

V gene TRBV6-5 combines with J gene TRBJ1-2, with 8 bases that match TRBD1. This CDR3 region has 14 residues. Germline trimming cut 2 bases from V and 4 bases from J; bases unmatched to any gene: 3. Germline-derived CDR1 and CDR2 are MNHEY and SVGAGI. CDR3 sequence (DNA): TGTGCCAGCAGTTACCAGGGGGCCGGCTATGGCTACACCTTC. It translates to CASSYQGAGYGYTF.

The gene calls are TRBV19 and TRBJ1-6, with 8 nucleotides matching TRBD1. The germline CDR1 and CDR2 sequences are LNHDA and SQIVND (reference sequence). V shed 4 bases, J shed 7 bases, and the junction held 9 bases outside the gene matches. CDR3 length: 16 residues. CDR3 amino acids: CASSTQGAMWNSPLHF. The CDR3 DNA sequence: TGTGCCAGTAGTACTCAGGGGGCAATGTGGAATTCACCCCTCCACTTT.

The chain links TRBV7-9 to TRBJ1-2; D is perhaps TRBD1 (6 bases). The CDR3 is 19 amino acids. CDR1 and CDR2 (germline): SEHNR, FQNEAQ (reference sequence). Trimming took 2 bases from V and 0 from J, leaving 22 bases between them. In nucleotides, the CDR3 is TGTGCCAGCAGCTTACTACCAGGGGCCGATAAATTTACTAACTATGGCTACACCTTC. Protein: CASSLLPGADKFTNYGYTF.

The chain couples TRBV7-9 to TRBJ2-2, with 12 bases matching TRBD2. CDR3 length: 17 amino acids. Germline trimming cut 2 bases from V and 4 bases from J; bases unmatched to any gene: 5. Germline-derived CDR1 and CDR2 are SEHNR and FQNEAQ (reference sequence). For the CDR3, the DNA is TGTGCCAGCAGCTTACCTAGCGGGAGGGTTACCACCGGGGAGCTGTTTTTT. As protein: CASSLPSGRVTTGELFF.

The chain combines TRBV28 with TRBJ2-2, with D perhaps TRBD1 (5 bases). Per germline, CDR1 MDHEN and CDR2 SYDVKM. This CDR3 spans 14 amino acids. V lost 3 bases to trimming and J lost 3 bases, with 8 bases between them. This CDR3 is CASSLQGDTGELFF. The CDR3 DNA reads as TGTGCCAGCAGTTTGCAGGGCGACACCGGGGAGCTGTTTTTT.

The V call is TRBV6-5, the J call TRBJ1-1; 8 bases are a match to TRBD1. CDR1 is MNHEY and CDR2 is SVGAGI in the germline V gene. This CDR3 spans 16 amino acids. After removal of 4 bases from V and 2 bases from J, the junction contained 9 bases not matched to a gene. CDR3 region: CASSSTPGQANTEAFF. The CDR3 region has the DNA TGTGCCAGCAGTTCCACTCCGGGACAGGCAAACACTGAAGCTTTCTTT.

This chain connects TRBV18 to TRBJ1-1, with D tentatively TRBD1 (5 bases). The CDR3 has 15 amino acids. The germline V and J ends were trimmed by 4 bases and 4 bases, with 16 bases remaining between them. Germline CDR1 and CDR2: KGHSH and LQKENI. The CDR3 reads CASSRLAGGGTEAFF. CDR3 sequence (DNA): TGTGCCAGCTCACGACTCGCCGGGGGTGGCACTGAAGCTTTCTTT.

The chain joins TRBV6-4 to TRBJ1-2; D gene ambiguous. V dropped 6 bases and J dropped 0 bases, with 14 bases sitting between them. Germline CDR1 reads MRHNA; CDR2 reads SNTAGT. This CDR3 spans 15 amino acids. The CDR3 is CASRDPTGANYGYTF. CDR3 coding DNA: TGTGCCAGCAGGGACCCCACCGGGGCTAACTATGGCTACACCTTC.

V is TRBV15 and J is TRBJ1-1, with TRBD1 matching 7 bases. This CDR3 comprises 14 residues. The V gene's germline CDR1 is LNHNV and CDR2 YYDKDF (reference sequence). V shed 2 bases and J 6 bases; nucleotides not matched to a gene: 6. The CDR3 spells CATSRIRQGAEAFF. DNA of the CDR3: TGTGCCACCAGCAGAATACGACAGGGAGCTGAAGCTTTCTTT.

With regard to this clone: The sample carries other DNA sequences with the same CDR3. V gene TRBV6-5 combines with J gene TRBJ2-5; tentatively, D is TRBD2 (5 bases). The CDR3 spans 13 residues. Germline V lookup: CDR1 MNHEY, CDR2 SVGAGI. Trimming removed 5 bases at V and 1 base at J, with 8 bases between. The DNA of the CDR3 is TGTGCCAGCAGTCGGGATCTCCAAGAGACCCAGTACTTC. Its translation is CASSRDLQETQYF.

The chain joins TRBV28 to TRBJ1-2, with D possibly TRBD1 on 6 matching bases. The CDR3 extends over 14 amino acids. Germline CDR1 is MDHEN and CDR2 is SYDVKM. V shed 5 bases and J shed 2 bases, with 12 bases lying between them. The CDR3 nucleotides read TGTGCCAGCAGTGCCCGTACAGGGAACTATGGCTACACCTTC. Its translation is CASSARTGNYGYTF.

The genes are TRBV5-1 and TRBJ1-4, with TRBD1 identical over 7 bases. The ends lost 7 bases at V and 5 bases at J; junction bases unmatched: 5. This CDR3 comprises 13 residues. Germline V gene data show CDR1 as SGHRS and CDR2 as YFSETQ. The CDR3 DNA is TGCGCCAGCGGACAGGCGGGAAATGAAAAACTGTTTTTT. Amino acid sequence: CASGQAGNEKLFF.

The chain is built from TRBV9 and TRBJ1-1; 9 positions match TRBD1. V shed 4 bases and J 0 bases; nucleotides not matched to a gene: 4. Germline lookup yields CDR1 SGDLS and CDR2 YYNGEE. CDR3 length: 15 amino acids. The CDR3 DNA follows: TGTGCCAGCAGCTGGGGACAGGGACTGAACACTGAAGCTTTCTTT. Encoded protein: CASSWGQGLNTEAFF.

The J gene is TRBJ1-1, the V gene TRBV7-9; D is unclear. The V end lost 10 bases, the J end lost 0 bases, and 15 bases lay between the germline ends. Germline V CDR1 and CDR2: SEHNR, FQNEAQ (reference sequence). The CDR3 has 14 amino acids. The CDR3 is CATTRSGVNTEAFF. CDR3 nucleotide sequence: TGTGCCACAACCCGATCAGGTGTGAACACTGAAGCTTTCTTT.

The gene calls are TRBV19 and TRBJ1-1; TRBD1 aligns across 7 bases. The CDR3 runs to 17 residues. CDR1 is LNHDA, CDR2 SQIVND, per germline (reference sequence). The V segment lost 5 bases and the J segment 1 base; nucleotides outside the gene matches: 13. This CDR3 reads CASSLPHRQGWNTEAFF. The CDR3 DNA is TGTGCCAGTAGTCTACCCCACAGACAGGGCTGGAACACTGAAGCTTTCTTT.

The CDR3 loop reads CASRDSYEQYF. The CDR3 region has the DNA TGTGCCAGCAGAGACAGCTACGAGCAGTACTTC. This chain uses TRBV27 with TRBJ2-7, with TRBD1 as a possible D gene (5 bases). Germline V gives CDR1 MNHEY, CDR2 SMNVEV (reference sequence). Deletions cut 6 bases from V and 3 bases from J, with 6 bases between. This CDR3 is built from 11 residues.

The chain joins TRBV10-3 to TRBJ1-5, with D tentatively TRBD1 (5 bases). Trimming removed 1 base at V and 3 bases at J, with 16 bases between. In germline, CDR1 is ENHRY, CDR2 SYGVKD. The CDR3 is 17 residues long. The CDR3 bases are TGTGCCATCAGTGAGTTCGGCAGGGAGGGTACCAATCAGCCCCAGCATTTT. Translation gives CAISEFGREGTNQPQHF.

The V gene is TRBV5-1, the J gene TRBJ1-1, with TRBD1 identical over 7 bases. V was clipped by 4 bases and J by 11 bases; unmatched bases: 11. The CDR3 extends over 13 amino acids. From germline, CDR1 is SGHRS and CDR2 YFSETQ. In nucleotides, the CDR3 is TGCGCCAGCAGCGTAGACAGGGACAAGGTGGCTTTCTTT. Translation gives CASSVDRDKVAFF.

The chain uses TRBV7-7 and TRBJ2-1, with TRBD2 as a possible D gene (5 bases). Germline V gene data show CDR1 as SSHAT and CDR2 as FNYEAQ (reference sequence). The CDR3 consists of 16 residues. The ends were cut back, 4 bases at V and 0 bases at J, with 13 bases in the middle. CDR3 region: CASSSTSGNSYNEQFF. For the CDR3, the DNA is TGTGCCAGCAGCTCCACAAGCGGTAACTCCTACAATGAGCAGTTCTTC.